This TCR beta chain was captured by sequencing in a study of T cells after posttransplantation cyclophosphamide. A note on this clone: The antigen is not known.

J was trimmed by 4 bases and V by 6 bases; bases with no gene match: 5. This CDR3 region has 13 residues. Germline lookup yields CDR1 MDHEN and CDR2 SYDVKM. Cyclophosphamide on days +3 and +4 followed busulfan-fludarabine conditioning and a marrow graft. General observations from the study: Donor-recipient repertoire similarity was low at 1-2 months, rising over year one. Recipient CMV seropositivity and CMV reactivation strongly tracked TRB clonality.

The method was immunoSEQ multiplex PCR; TCRdb's version includes in-frame clones alone and lacks a portion of them. The profile shows roughly 20,000 clones, 87% of them singletons. V usage is TRBV28 and J usage is TRBJ1-1; 7 bases line up with TRBD1. Source: PBMCs, taken after allogeneic stem cell transplant with posttransplant cyclophosphamide. This clonotype originated in a female patient between 40 and 50 years old who received an allogeneic stem cell transplant from a related donor, was CMV-positive, and had no GVHD. Among the T cells, some may be from the graft donor. The CDR3 is CASRPDRVTEAFF. DNA for the CDR3: TGTGCCAGCAGACCAGACAGGGTCACTGAAGCTTTCTTT.